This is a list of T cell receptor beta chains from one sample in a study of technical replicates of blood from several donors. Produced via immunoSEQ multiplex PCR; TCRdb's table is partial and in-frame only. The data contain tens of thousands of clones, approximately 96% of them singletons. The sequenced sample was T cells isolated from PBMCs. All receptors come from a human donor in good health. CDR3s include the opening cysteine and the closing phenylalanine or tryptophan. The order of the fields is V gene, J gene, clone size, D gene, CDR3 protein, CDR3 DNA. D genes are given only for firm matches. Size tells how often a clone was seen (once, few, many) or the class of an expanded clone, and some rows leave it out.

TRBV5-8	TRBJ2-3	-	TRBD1	CASSLFPGTGLSTDTQYF	TGTGCCAGCAGCTTATTTCCCGGGACAGGGTTATCCACAGATACGCAGTATTTT
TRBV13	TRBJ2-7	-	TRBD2	CASSRTSGTYEQYF	TGTGCCAGCAGCCGGACTAGCGGGACGTACGAGCAGTACTTC
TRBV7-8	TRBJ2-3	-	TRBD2	CASSLVTTSGDTQYF	TGTGCCAGCAGCTTAGTGACCACTAGCGGAGATACGCAGTATTTT
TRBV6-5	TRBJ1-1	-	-	CASSYSEGENTEAFF	TGTGCCAGCAGTTACTCGGAGGGAGAGAACACTGAAGCTTTCTTT
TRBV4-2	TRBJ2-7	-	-	CASSQASLALGEQYF	TGTGCCAGCAGCCAAGCCAGTCTAGCGCTGGGGGAGCAGTACTTC
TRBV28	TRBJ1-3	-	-	CASSFRRGYSGNTIYF	TGTGCCAGCAGTTTTCGCAGGGGTTACTCTGGAAACACCATATATTTT
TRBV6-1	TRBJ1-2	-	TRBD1	CASSVTGNYGYTF	TGTGCCAGCAGTGTGACAGGGAACTATGGCTACACCTTC
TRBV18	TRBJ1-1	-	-	CASSLSYDTEAFF	TGTGCCAGCTCGCTTAGCTACGACACTGAAGCTTTCTTT
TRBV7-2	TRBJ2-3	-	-	CASSLNSGTDTQYF	TGTGCCAGCAGCTTAAACAGTGGCACAGATACGCAGTATTTT
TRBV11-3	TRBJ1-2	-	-	CASSPSDRIYGYTF	TGTGCCAGCAGCCCGTCTGACAGAATCTATGGCTACACCTTC
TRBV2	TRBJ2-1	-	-	CASRRDGYNEQFF	TGTGCCAGCAGGCGGGACGGATACAATGAGCAGTTCTTC
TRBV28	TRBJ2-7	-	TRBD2	CASSRLAGPYEQYF	TGTGCCAGCAGTAGACTAGCGGGACCCTACGAGCAGTACTTC
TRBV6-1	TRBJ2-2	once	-	CASIGGFTGELFF	TGTGCCAGCATCGGGGGATTCACCGGGGAGCTGTTTTTT
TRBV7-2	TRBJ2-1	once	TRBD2	CASSITSGRPSSYNEQFF	TGTGCCAGCAGCATAACTAGCGGGCGACCAAGCTCCTACAATGAGCAGTTCTTC
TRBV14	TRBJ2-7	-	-	CASSQGPSSYEQYF	TGTGCCAGCAGCCAAGGGCCTAGCTCCTACGAGCAGTACTTC
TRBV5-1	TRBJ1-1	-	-	CASSSTGDFTEAFF	TGCGCCAGCAGCTCGACAGGAGACTTTACTGAAGCTTTCTTT
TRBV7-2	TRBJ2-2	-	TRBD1	CASSISGQVNTGELFF	TGTGCCAGCAGTATTAGTGGACAGGTCAACACCGGGGAGCTGTTTTTT